This paragraph reports one T cell receptor beta chain. The record originates from a study of PD-1 blockade in classical Hodgkin lymphoma. Here immunoSEQ multiplex PCR was the method, and the copy in TCRdb shows in-frame clones only, minus some. The sample yields around 12,000 clones, 85% to 90% seen once. Indicated time point: cycle 4 day 1 (C4D1), after 5 to 7 weeks of nivolumab. After autologous stem cell transplantation all patients relapsed, and prior brentuximab vedotin exposure differed between cohorts. Starting with thawed PBMCs, CD4+ T cells were purified by magnetic negative selection. The germline CDR1 and CDR2 sequences are LNHNV and YYDKDF (reference sequence). CDR3 length: 16 amino acids. The germline V and J ends were trimmed by 0 bases and 0 bases, with 9 bases remaining between them.

This material consisted of CD4+ T cells from blood, taken before the fourth cycle of nivolumab. This clonotype was sampled from a human donor with classical Hodgkin lymphoma. V is TRBV15 and J is TRBJ2-4; perhaps TRBD2 as D (5 bases). CDR3 DNA sequence: TGTGCCACCAGCAGAGAGGTGAGGGTAGCCAAAAACATTCAGTACTTC. Translation: CATSREVRVAKNIQYF.